Sequencing of this T cell receptor beta chain was carried out in a study of regulatory T cells in long-lasting Graves disease. Study-wide background: Treatment with antithyroid drugs for over 5 years, together with positive TSH receptor antibodies, meant persistent Graves' disease. Notes on the study in general: Between persistent patients, around 2,900 public clonotypes were shared, exceeding the approximately 940 shared between new patients. Only a small sample size was used, which may have cut accuracy.

Building the TCR beta libraries relied on iRepertoire HTBI primers, and CDR3 regions underwent Arm-PCR. TCRdb re-analysed the multiplex PCR reads in MiXCR, keeping a single row per CDR3 protein. The sample has about 470,000 distinct CDR3 sequences, 20% to 25% seen once; the top ten hold roughly 7%. The time point is: persistent/refractory GD, antithyroid drugs over 5 years with positive TRAb. RNA extracted from PBMCs served as the sequencing template. With respect to this clonotype: The antigen is unknown.

The sequence was collected from a female donor with Graves disease. The source material was peripheral blood mononuclear cells (PBMCs), sampled when the disease was refractory, from a patient treated with antithyroid drugs.

The CDR3 region is CASSLDNLRETQYF. The DNA for the CDR3 is TGCGCCAGCAGCTTGGATAACCTTCGGGAGACCCAGTACTTC. V and J are TRBV5-1 and TRBJ2-5, with D unresolved. The CDR3 is 14 amino acids. The ends were cut back, 0 bases at V and 5 bases at J, with 11 bases in the middle. Looked up from germline, CDR1 is SGHRS and CDR2 is YFSETQ.